This T cell receptor beta chain was recorded in a study of cytomegalovirus exposure and HLA in healthy donors. At the level of the study: Of the donors genotyped, 398 in all, 80% to 85% fell in the Caucasian-associated ancestry cluster.

Study conclusions and caveats: Later analysis showed most CMV-associated TCR beta chains appearing HLA-restricted. Most TCR sequences were uncommon, yet certain public TCRs appeared in many donors. In an earlier analysis, most TCR beta V segments were productive about 87% or about 30% of the time.

The CDR3 has 12 amino acids. Trimming removed 5 bases from V and 0 bases from J, with 8 bases in between. Germline V gene lookup returns CDR1 SQVTM and CDR2 ANQGSEA. As concerns this clone: Antigen specificity is unknown.

The PCR used 60 Vbeta and 13 Jbeta primers. Assay used: immunoSEQ multiplex PCR; TCRdb lists only in-frame clones, some missing. Here the sample spans under 170,000 clones, 75% to 85% being singletons. This sequence originates from a human donor in good health. The chain recombines TRBV29-1 with TRBJ2-7; D call uncertain. The sample taken for sequencing was PBMCs. In DNA form, the CDR3 reads TGCAGCGTTTTACGGAGCTCCTACGAGCAGTACTTC. It yields the protein CSVLRSSYEQYF.